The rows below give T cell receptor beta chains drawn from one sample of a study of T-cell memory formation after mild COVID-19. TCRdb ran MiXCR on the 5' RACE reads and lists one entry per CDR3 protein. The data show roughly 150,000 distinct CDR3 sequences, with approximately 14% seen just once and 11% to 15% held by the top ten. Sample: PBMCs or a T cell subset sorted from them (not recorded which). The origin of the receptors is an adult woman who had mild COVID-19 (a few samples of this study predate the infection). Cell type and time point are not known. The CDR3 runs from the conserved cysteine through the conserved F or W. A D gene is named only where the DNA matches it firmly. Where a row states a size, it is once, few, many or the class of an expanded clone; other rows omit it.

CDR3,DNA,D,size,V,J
CSARENRPEQFF,TGCAGTGCTAGAGAAAACAGGCCAGAGCAGTTCTTC,.,.,TRBV20-1,TRBJ2-1
CASSLGTGEYVYEQYF,TGTGCCAGCAGCCTTGGCACAGGGGAGTATGTCTACGAGCAGTACTTC,TRBD1,.,TRBV5-4,TRBJ2-7
CASSSGPGTAPLEQYF,TGTGCCAGCAGCTCCGGGCCCGGGACAGCACCCCTCGAGCAGTACTTC,TRBD1,few,TRBV7-9,TRBJ2-7
CASSPGTGESEAFF,TGCGCCAGCTCGCCCGGGACAGGGGAGTCTGAAGCTTTCTTT,TRBD1,.,TRBV5-1,TRBJ1-1
CASSLLSGTEQYF,TGTGCCAGCAGCTTGCTTAGCGGGACCGAGCAGTACTTC,TRBD2,.,TRBV7-6,TRBJ2-7
CASSQDFKGRSILFF,TGTGCCAGCAGCCAAGATTTTAAGGGGAGGAGTATCCTGTTTTTT,.,few,TRBV4-2,TRBJ1-4
CASSREGTGNTIYF,TGTGCCAGCAGTCGCGAGGGAACCGGAAACACCATATATTTT,.,.,TRBV12-3/TRBV12-4,TRBJ1-3
CASSLTGSTYEQYF,TGCGCCAGCAGCTTGACAGGGTCTACCTACGAGCAGTACTTC,.,few,TRBV5-1,TRBJ2-7
CASTGVQETQYF,TGTGCCAGTACAGGGGTTCAAGAGACCCAGTACTTC,TRBD1,.,TRBV7-9,TRBJ2-5
CASSLSRDRGLDEQFF,TGCGCCAGCAGCTTGTCCCGGGACAGGGGGCTCGATGAGCAGTTCTTC,TRBD1,many,TRBV5-1,TRBJ2-1
CAWSTGTGYTF,TGTGCCTGGAGCACAGGGACTGGCTACACCTTC,.,.,TRBV30,TRBJ1-2
CASSWDQDKYF,TGTGCCAGCAGCTGGGATCAGGACAAGTACTTC,.,.,TRBV3-1,TRBJ2-7
CASSLAHRSNNEQFF,TGTGCCAGCAGCTTAGCGCATAGGAGTAACAATGAGCAGTTCTTC,.,few,TRBV7-8,TRBJ2-1
CSARDPAAGGPREQFF,TGCAGTGCTAGAGATCCGGCGGCGGGGGGGCCCCGTGAGCAGTTCTTC,TRBD2,.,TRBV20-1,TRBJ2-1
CASSPAGPGDEQFF,TGTGCCAGCTCACCTGCAGGGCCGGGCGATGAGCAGTTCTTC,.,.,TRBV18,TRBJ2-1
CASSLVSLGPYEQYF,TGTGCCAGCAGTTTAGTATCCTTAGGACCTTACGAGCAGTACTTC,.,.,TRBV27,TRBJ2-7
CASSLGAAGGNEQFF,TGTGCCAGCAGCTTAGGGGCGGCCGGGGGCAATGAGCAGTTCTTC,.,few,TRBV7-9,TRBJ2-1
CSVVIGTNEKLFF,TGCAGCGTTGTGATTGGGACTAATGAAAAACTGTTTTTT,.,.,TRBV29-1,TRBJ1-4
CASSLQNTEAFF,TGCGCCAGCAGCTTACAGAACACTGAAGCTTTCTTT,.,.,TRBV5-1,TRBJ1-1
CASSPTSGGPPLTDTQYF,TGCGCCAGCAGCCCAACTAGCGGGGGCCCTCCCCTCACAGATACGCAGTATTTT,TRBD2,few,TRBV5-1,TRBJ2-3
CASSFSGVAYNEQFF,TGTGCCAGCAGCTTTAGCGGGGTGGCCTACAATGAGCAGTTCTTC,TRBD2,few,TRBV7-2,TRBJ2-1
CSVEGSSRLSYNEQFF,TGCAGCGTTGAGGGATCATCTAGACTCTCCTACAATGAGCAGTTCTTC,.,few,TRBV29-1,TRBJ2-1
CAGGTSGGETQYF,TGTGCCGGCGGGACTAGTGGTGGAGAGACCCAGTACTTC,TRBD2,.,TRBV7-8,TRBJ2-5
CASSHAGLYEQYF,TGTGCCAGCAGTCACGCGGGGTTATACGAGCAGTACTTC,.,few,TRBV12-3/TRBV12-4,TRBJ2-7
CSANEGQETQYF,TGCAGTGCTAACGAGGGGCAAGAGACCCAGTACTTC,.,.,TRBV20-1,TRBJ2-5
CASSDMWAADQETQYF,TGTGCCAGCAGCGACATGTGGGCGGCGGATCAAGAGACCCAGTACTTC,.,many,TRBV7-9,TRBJ2-5
CATSTGESGANVLTF,TGTGCCACCTCAACAGGGGAGAGTGGGGCCAACGTCCTGACTTTC,TRBD1,.,TRBV2,TRBJ2-6
CASSEEGGAETQYF,TGTGCCAGCAGTGAAGAGGGTGGGGCGGAGACCCAGTACTTC,.,many,TRBV2,TRBJ2-5
CASSHPGGQETQYF,TGTGCCAGCAGCCACCCGGGAGGACAAGAGACCCAGTACTTC,TRBD2,few,TRBV3-1,TRBJ2-5
CASSHGLYNEQFF,TGTGCCAGCAGCCATGGACTCTACAATGAGCAGTTCTTC,.,few,TRBV3-1,TRBJ2-1
CASSHKDRGLTGELFF,TGTGCCAGCAGCCACAAGGACAGGGGTCTCACCGGGGAGCTGTTTTTT,TRBD1,.,TRBV3-1,TRBJ2-2
CASPEDTGIADGYTF,TGTGCCAGCCCTGAGGACACAGGGATTGCGGATGGCTACACCTTC,.,few,TRBV12-3/TRBV12-4,TRBJ1-2
CASSLAGGPSTDTQYF,TGTGCCAGCAGCTTAGCGGGGGGGCCTAGTACAGATACGCAGTATTTT,TRBD2,few,TRBV6-5,TRBJ2-3
CASSRTSGGVDTQYF,TGTGCCAGCAGCCGGACTAGCGGGGGGGTTGATACGCAGTATTTT,TRBD2,.,TRBV6-5,TRBJ2-3
CAISHSRTDPGKETQYF,TGTGCCATCAGCCACTCCCGTACGGATCCTGGAAAAGAGACCCAGTACTTC,.,few,TRBV10-3,TRBJ2-5
CSVRTGSLSSYEQYF,TGCAGTGTCAGAACAGGGTCCCTGAGCTCCTACGAGCAGTACTTC,.,.,TRBV20-1,TRBJ2-7
CSVASLAGAYEQYF,TGCAGCGTTGCATCCCTAGCGGGGGCCTACGAGCAGTACTTC,TRBD2,few,TRBV29-1,TRBJ2-7
CASSSGTSGTDTQYF,TGTGCCAGCAGCTCCGGGACTAGCGGCACAGATACGCAGTATTTT,TRBD2,many,TRBV7-9,TRBJ2-3
CASSEDSGVMETQYF,TGCGCCAGCAGTGAAGATTCAGGGGTGATGGAGACCCAGTACTTC,.,many,TRBV10-2,TRBJ2-5
CASRVAVLSDTQYF,TGCGCCAGCAGGGTAGCGGTGTTGTCAGATACGCAGTATTTT,.,few,TRBV5-1,TRBJ2-3
CASSQDGINYNEQFF,TGCGCCAGCAGCCAAGATGGGATCAACTACAATGAGCAGTTCTTC,.,few,TRBV4-1,TRBJ2-1
CASSHRDRIYEQYF,TGTGCCAGCAGCCACCGGGACAGGATCTACGAGCAGTACTTC,TRBD1,.,TRBV7-2,TRBJ2-7
CASSPRGDFTDTQYF,TGTGCCAGCAGCCCAAGGGGGGACTTCACAGATACGCAGTATTTT,.,few,TRBV9,TRBJ2-3
CATSALREDYNEQFF,TGTGCCACCAGTGCCTTGCGGGAGGACTACAATGAGCAGTTCTTC,TRBD2,many,TRBV24-1,TRBJ2-1
CATSDRTGQGRGNEQFF,TGTGCCACCAGTGACCGGACTGGACAGGGAAGGGGCAATGAGCAGTTCTTC,TRBD1,.,TRBV24-1,TRBJ2-1
CASSLLAGTNYGYTF,TGTGCCAGCAGCCTTTTGGCAGGCACGAACTATGGCTACACCTTC,.,.,TRBV7-8,TRBJ1-2